This section outlines one TCR beta chain sequence together with its context. This entry is derived from a study of control samples from healthy donors and cancer patients. Assay used: immunoSEQ multiplex PCR; TCRdb lists only in-frame clones, some missing. The sample holds 150,000 or so clones; over 90% are singletons and the top ten take more than 2%. The source is a man aged 50-60 years in good health. The sequencing sample was made of blood.

The CDR3 protein is CASSLQGGQDTQYF. Written as DNA, the CDR3 is TGTGCCAGCAGTTTACAAGGGGGCCAAGATACGCAGTATTTT. This chain joins TRBV28 and TRBJ2-3; 7 bases line up with TRBD1. This CDR3 is built from 14 residues. J lost 5 bases, V lost 2 bases, and 4 bases had no gene match. Germline V CDR1 and CDR2: MDHEN, SYDVKM. The full variable domain, rest sourced from reference TRBV28 and TRBJ2-3, is DVKVTQSSRYLVKRTGEKVFLECVQDMDHENMFWYRQDPGLGLRLIYFSYDVKMKEKGDIPEGYSVSREKKERFSLILESASTNQTSMYLCASSLQGGQDTQYFGPGTRLTVL.